These T cell receptor beta chains were read from a single sample in a study of blood T cell repertoires in COVID-19. Sequencing used immunoSEQ multiplex PCR; TCRdb keeps in-frame clones, though not all of them. Among some 160,000 clones listed, around 88% were seen once. Input material: peripheral blood. These receptors were collected from a woman between 70 and 85 years old who had recovered from COVID-19. Each CDR3 is given with its conserved first and last residue. The D gene is left open where the match is weak. The listing skips clone size in some rows; elsewhere it reads once, few, many or a size class.

clone size: .; D gene: .; J gene: TRBJ2-5; V gene: TRBV6-5; CDR3 protein: CASSPQRQETQYF; CDR3 DNA: TGTGCCAGCAGCCCCCAGCGGCAAGAGACCCAGTACTTC
clone size: .; D gene: TRBD1; J gene: TRBJ2-6; V gene: TRBV10-3; CDR3 protein: CAISEGQGALTF; CDR3 DNA: TGTGCCATCAGTGAGGGACAGGGCGCCCTGACTTTC
clone size: .; D gene: .; J gene: TRBJ1-2; V gene: TRBV3-1/TRBV3-2; CDR3 protein: CASSQDLYGYGYTF; CDR3 DNA: TGTGCCAGCAGCCAAGATCTCTATGGCTATGGCTACACCTTC
clone size: .; D gene: TRBD1; J gene: TRBJ1-6; V gene: TRBV28; CDR3 protein: CASSPRTGWSLHF; CDR3 DNA: TGTGCCAGCAGCCCCCGGACAGGGTGGTCCCTCCACTTT
clone size: .; D gene: .; J gene: TRBJ1-2; V gene: TRBV4-2; CDR3 protein: CASSPDRRNYGYTF; CDR3 DNA: TGTGCCAGCAGCCCCGACAGGAGGAACTATGGCTACACCTTC
clone size: few; D gene: TRBD1; J gene: TRBJ1-1; V gene: TRBV2; CDR3 protein: CASHRGPGTEAFF; CDR3 DNA: TGTGCCAGCCACAGGGGGCCGGGGACTGAAGCTTTCTTT
clone size: few; D gene: .; J gene: TRBJ2-5; V gene: TRBV13; CDR3 protein: CASSRRTQGETQYF; CDR3 DNA: TGTGCCAGCAGCCGACGGACCCAGGGGGAGACCCAGTACTTC
clone size: .; D gene: TRBD1; J gene: TRBJ1-2; V gene: TRBV19; CDR3 protein: CASSTGTDYGYTF; CDR3 DNA: TGTGCCAGTAGTACCGGGACAGACTATGGCTACACCTTC
clone size: .; D gene: .; J gene: TRBJ1-3; V gene: TRBV25-1; CDR3 protein: CASSEGRVWGNTIYF; CDR3 DNA: TGTGCCAGCAGTGAAGGGAGGGTCTGGGGAAACACCATATATTTT
clone size: .; D gene: .; J gene: TRBJ2-7; V gene: TRBV5-1; CDR3 protein: CASSLEDFLQISYEQYF; CDR3 DNA: TGCGCCAGCAGCTTGGAGGACTTCCTCCAGATTTCCTACGAGCAGTACTTC
clone size: .; D gene: TRBD1; J gene: TRBJ1-1; V gene: TRBV4-2; CDR3 protein: CASSAPQGAAFF; CDR3 DNA: TGTGCCAGCAGCGCTCCCCAGGGGGCCGCTTTCTTT
clone size: .; D gene: TRBD2; J gene: TRBJ2-3; V gene: TRBV11-3; CDR3 protein: CASSLDGTIPTDTQYF; CDR3 DNA: TGTGCCAGCAGCTTAGACGGGACTATCCCCACAGATACGCAGTATTTT
clone size: .; D gene: TRBD2; J gene: TRBJ2-1; V gene: TRBV7-8; CDR3 protein: CASSPTPLAGGGGQFF; CDR3 DNA: TGTGCCAGCAGCCCCACCCCCCTAGCGGGGGGAGGTGGGCAGTTCTTC
clone size: .; D gene: .; J gene: TRBJ2-7; V gene: TRBV5-8; CDR3 protein: CASSNGHHSSYEQYF; CDR3 DNA: TGTGCCAGCAGCAACGGACACCACAGCTCCTACGAGCAGTACTTC
clone size: .; D gene: .; J gene: TRBJ1-5; V gene: TRBV12-3/TRBV12-4; CDR3 protein: CASTRSNQPQHF; CDR3 DNA: TGTGCCAGCACTCGGAGCAATCAGCCCCAGCATTTT
clone size: .; D gene: TRBD2; J gene: TRBJ2-7; V gene: TRBV5-1; CDR3 protein: CASSLPTSAGGSGSSYEQYF; CDR3 DNA: TGCGCCAGCAGCCTCCCGACCAGCGCGGGGGGTAGCGGGAGCTCCTACGAGCAGTACTTC
clone size: .; D gene: .; J gene: TRBJ2-5; V gene: TRBV12-3/TRBV12-4; CDR3 protein: CASSFRGAETQYF; CDR3 DNA: TGTGCCAGCAGTTTCCGGGGGGCGGAGACCCAGTACTTC
clone size: .; D gene: .; J gene: TRBJ1-2; V gene: TRBV30; CDR3 protein: CAWSLPPGGGVYGYTF; CDR3 DNA: TGTGCCTGGAGCCTCCCCCCTGGGGGGGGAGTATATGGCTACACCTTC
clone size: .; D gene: .; J gene: TRBJ2-7; V gene: TRBV7-9; CDR3 protein: CASSPRGGVGQSEQYF; CDR3 DNA: TGTGCCAGCAGCCCGAGGGGGGGCGTGGGTCAAAGCGAGCAGTACTTC
clone size: .; D gene: TRBD2; J gene: TRBJ2-3; V gene: TRBV6-5; CDR3 protein: CASSYGGVDTQYF; CDR3 DNA: TGTGCCAGCAGTTACGGGGGGGTGGATACGCAGTATTTT
clone size: .; D gene: .; J gene: TRBJ2-3; V gene: TRBV27; CDR3 protein: CASSPRGRGGTDTQYF; CDR3 DNA: TGTGCCAGCAGCCCCCGGGGGAGAGGAGGCACAGATACGCAGTATTTT
clone size: .; D gene: .; J gene: TRBJ1-2; V gene: TRBV20-1; CDR3 protein: CSAPSVYGYTF; CDR3 DNA: TGCAGTGCCCCGAGCGTCTATGGCTACACCTTC
clone size: .; D gene: TRBD1; J gene: TRBJ1-1; V gene: TRBV9; CDR3 protein: CASSVALDRGLTEAFF; CDR3 DNA: TGTGCCAGCAGCGTAGCCCTGGACAGGGGGCTTACTGAAGCTTTCTTT
clone size: .; D gene: TRBD1; J gene: TRBJ2-1; V gene: TRBV5-1; CDR3 protein: CASSPPPTGAYNEQFF; CDR3 DNA: TGCGCCAGCAGCCCCCCCCCGACAGGGGCCTACAATGAGCAGTTCTTC
clone size: .; D gene: TRBD2; J gene: TRBJ2-3; V gene: TRBV19; CDR3 protein: CASRRWTSGSTDTQYF; CDR3 DNA: TGTGCCAGTAGGCGATGGACTAGCGGGAGCACAGATACGCAGTATTTT
clone size: .; D gene: .; J gene: TRBJ1-1; V gene: TRBV12-3/TRBV12-4; CDR3 protein: CASSWRVATEAFF; CDR3 DNA: TGTGCCAGCAGTTGGCGGGTGGCCACTGAAGCTTTCTTT
clone size: once; D gene: .; J gene: TRBJ2-7; V gene: TRBV19; CDR3 protein: CASSIGGTESYEQYF; CDR3 DNA: TGTGCCAGTAGTATAGGGGGGACTGAATCCTACGAGCAGTACTTC
clone size: .; D gene: .; J gene: TRBJ2-7; V gene: TRBV28; CDR3 protein: CASSLGGAPIEQYF; CDR3 DNA: TGTGCCAGCAGTTTAGGCGGGGCCCCTATCGAGCAGTACTTC
clone size: .; D gene: TRBD1; J gene: TRBJ2-2; V gene: TRBV6-4; CDR3 protein: CASRPQGAGGELFF; CDR3 DNA: TGTGCCAGCAGGCCACAGGGGGCTGGCGGGGAGCTGTTTTTT
clone size: .; D gene: .; J gene: TRBJ1-1; V gene: TRBV7-3; CDR3 protein: CASSSLGLMNTEAFF; CDR3 DNA: TGTGCCAGCAGCTCCCTGGGACTGATGAACACTGAAGCTTTCTTT
clone size: many; D gene: TRBD2; J gene: TRBJ2-2; V gene: TRBV7-3; CDR3 protein: CASSPSLAGGNTGELFF; CDR3 DNA: TGTGCCAGCAGCCCCTCACTAGCGGGGGGGAACACCGGGGAGCTGTTTTTT
clone size: once; D gene: .; J gene: TRBJ1-2; V gene: TRBV18; CDR3 protein: CASSPRASSYGYTF; CDR3 DNA: TGTGCCAGCTCACCACGGGCCAGCAGCTATGGCTACACCTTC
clone size: .; D gene: TRBD2; J gene: TRBJ2-1; V gene: TRBV4-1; CDR3 protein: CASSQDGGSGAYNEQFF; CDR3 DNA: TGCGCCAGCAGCCAAGATGGCGGTAGCGGGGCCTACAATGAGCAGTTCTTC
clone size: .; D gene: TRBD1; J gene: TRBJ1-3; V gene: TRBV11-2; CDR3 protein: CASSVGQGWTGNTIYF; CDR3 DNA: TGTGCCAGCAGCGTGGGACAGGGGTGGACTGGAAACACCATATATTTT
clone size: .; D gene: .; J gene: TRBJ2-6; V gene: TRBV28; CDR3 protein: CASSLGPPGANVLTF; CDR3 DNA: TGTGCCAGCAGTTTAGGGCCACCGGGGGCCAACGTCCTGACTTTC
clone size: .; D gene: .; J gene: TRBJ1-2; V gene: TRBV5-5; CDR3 protein: CASSLAGGGGYGYTF; CDR3 DNA: TGTGCCAGCAGCTTGGCCGGTGGGGGAGGGTATGGCTACACCTTC
clone size: .; D gene: TRBD2; J gene: TRBJ2-7; V gene: TRBV30; CDR3 protein: CAWSPGLAGVEQYF; CDR3 DNA: TGTGCCTGGAGCCCGGGACTAGCGGGAGTCGAGCAGTACTTC
clone size: .; D gene: .; J gene: TRBJ2-5; V gene: TRBV18; CDR3 protein: CASSPGRPGETQYF; CDR3 DNA: TGTGCCAGCTCACCGGGCAGGCCAGGGGAGACCCAGTACTTC
clone size: .; D gene: .; J gene: TRBJ1-2; V gene: TRBV30; CDR3 protein: CAWSEGPYGYTF; CDR3 DNA: TGTGCCTGGAGCGAGGGCCCTTATGGCTACACCTTC
clone size: once; D gene: .; J gene: TRBJ2-5; V gene: TRBV25-1; CDR3 protein: CASSDYQETQYF; CDR3 DNA: TGTGCCAGCAGTGACTACCAAGAGACCCAGTACTTC
clone size: .; D gene: .; J gene: TRBJ2-6; V gene: TRBV27; CDR3 protein: CASSFGPGSGANVLTF; CDR3 DNA: TGTGCCAGCAGTTTTGGGCCCGGCTCTGGGGCCAACGTCCTGACTTTC
clone size: .; D gene: .; J gene: TRBJ1-2; V gene: TRBV12-3/TRBV12-4; CDR3 protein: CASSPRGAYGYTF; CDR3 DNA: TGTGCCAGCAGCCCCCGTGGGGCATATGGCTACACCTTC
clone size: once; D gene: .; J gene: TRBJ1-2; V gene: TRBV28; CDR3 protein: CASSFEGGDYGYTF; CDR3 DNA: TGTGCCAGCAGTTTTGAAGGGGGGGACTATGGCTACACCTTC
clone size: .; D gene: .; J gene: TRBJ1-5; V gene: TRBV2; CDR3 protein: CASSVRGYSNQPQHF; CDR3 DNA: TGTGCCAGCAGTGTTCGCGGATATAGCAATCAGCCCCAGCATTTT
clone size: .; D gene: .; J gene: TRBJ1-3; V gene: TRBV4-1; CDR3 protein: CASSQARTASGNTIYF; CDR3 DNA: TGCGCCAGCAGCCAAGCGCGGACAGCCTCTGGAAACACCATATATTTT
clone size: .; D gene: .; J gene: TRBJ2-5; V gene: TRBV7-3; CDR3 protein: CASSPRGRGETQYF; CDR3 DNA: TGTGCCAGCAGCCCCAGGGGGCGGGGGGAGACCCAGTACTTC
clone size: once; D gene: TRBD1; J gene: TRBJ1-1; V gene: TRBV19; CDR3 protein: CASSIEGARVVNTEAFF; CDR3 DNA: TGTGCCAGTAGTATCGAGGGGGCGCGGGTAGTGAACACTGAAGCTTTCTTT
clone size: .; D gene: .; J gene: TRBJ2-2; V gene: TRBV6-2/TRBV6-3; CDR3 protein: CASSPDRNTGELFF; CDR3 DNA: TGTGCCAGCAGCCCGGACAGGAACACCGGGGAGCTGTTTTTT
clone size: .; D gene: TRBD2; J gene: TRBJ2-7; V gene: TRBV10-1; CDR3 protein: CASSPRIAGGLAEQYF; CDR3 DNA: TGCGCCAGCAGCCCACGTATAGCGGGGGGCCTGGCCGAGCAGTACTTC
clone size: .; D gene: .; J gene: TRBJ1-2; V gene: TRBV6-5; CDR3 protein: CASSYSGAGNYGYTF; CDR3 DNA: TGTGCCAGCAGTTACTCGGGGGCAGGGAACTATGGCTACACCTTC